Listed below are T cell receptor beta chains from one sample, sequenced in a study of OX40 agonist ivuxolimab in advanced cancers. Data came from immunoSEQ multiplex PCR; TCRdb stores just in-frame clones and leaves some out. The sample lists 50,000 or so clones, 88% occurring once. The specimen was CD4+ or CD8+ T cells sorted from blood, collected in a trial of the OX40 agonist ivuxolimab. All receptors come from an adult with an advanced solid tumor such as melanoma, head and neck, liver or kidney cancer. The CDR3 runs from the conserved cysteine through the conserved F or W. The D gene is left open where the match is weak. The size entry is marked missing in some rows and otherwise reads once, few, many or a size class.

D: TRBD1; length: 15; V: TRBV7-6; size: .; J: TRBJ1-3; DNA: TGTGCCAGCAGCTCCGGAGGGACAGGGGGAAACACCATATATTTT; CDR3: CASSSGGTGGNTIYF
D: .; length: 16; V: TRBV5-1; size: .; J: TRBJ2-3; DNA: TGCGCCAGCAGCTTGGTAGGTCCAGCTAGCACAGATACGCAGTATTTT; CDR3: CASSLVGPASTDTQYF
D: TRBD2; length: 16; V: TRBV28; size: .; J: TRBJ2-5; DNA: TGTGCCAGCCGAGGCTCTGGGGGGGGACGTCAAGAGACCCAGTACTTC; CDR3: CASRGSGGGRQETQYF
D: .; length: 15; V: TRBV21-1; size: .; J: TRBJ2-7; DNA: TGTGCCAGCGGAAAAAGGGCAGGGGGTTCCTACGAGCAGTACTTC; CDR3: CASGKRAGGSYEQYF
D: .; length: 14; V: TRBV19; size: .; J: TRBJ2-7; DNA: TGTGCCAGTAGTCCCCAGACAGGTACCTACGAGCAGTACTTC; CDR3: CASSPQTGTYEQYF
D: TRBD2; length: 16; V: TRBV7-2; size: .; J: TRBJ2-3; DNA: TGTGCCAGCAGCCAGGGCGGGGGGAAGAGAACAGATACGCAGTATTTT; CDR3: CASSQGGGKRTDTQYF
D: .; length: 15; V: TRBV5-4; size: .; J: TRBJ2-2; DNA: TGTGCCAGCAGCTTGGCCAGGGCGAACACCGGGGAGCTGTTTTTT; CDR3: CASSLARANTGELFF
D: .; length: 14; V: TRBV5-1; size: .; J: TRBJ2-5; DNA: TGCGCCAGCAGCTCGATTACCGGGGTAGAGACCCAGTACTTC; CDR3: CASSSITGVETQYF
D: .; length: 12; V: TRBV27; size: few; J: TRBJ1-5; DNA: TGTGCCAGCAGTGACCCAGGCCAGCCCCAGCATTTT; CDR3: CASSDPGQPQHF
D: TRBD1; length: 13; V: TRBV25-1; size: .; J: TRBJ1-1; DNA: TGTGCCAGCAGTTCGACAGGGGTCACTGAAGCTTTCTTT; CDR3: CASSSTGVTEAFF
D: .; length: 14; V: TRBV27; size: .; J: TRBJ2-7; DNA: TGTGCCAGCAGTTCAGGGGCCCGGGGTGGCGAGCAGTACTTC; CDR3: CASSSGARGGEQYF
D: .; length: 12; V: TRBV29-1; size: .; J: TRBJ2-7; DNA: TGCAGCGCTGCTGAAAATCTAGACGGGCAGTACTTC; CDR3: CSAAENLDGQYF
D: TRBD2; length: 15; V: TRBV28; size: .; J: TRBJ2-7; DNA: TGTGCCAGCTATGCCGGGGTAGCGGGAGCGGGCGAGCAGTACTTC; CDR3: CASYAGVAGAGEQYF
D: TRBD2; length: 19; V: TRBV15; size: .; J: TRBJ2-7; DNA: TGTGCCACCAGTCGCCGCACTAGCGGGATCAACCCCAGGTTAGGCGAGCAGTACTTC; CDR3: CATSRRTSGINPRLGEQYF
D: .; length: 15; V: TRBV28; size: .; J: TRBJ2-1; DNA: TGTGCCAGCACTTCCTCTCTCTTATTCTACAATGAGCAGTTCTTC; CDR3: CASTSSLLFYNEQFF
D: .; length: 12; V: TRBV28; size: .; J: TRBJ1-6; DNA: TGTGCCAGCAGTTGGACGGATTCACCCCTCCACTTT; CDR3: CASSWTDSPLHF
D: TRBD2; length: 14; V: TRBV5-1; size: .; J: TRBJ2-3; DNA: TGCGCCAGCAGAGCGGGAGGTACGACAGATACGCAGTATTTT; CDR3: CASRAGGTTDTQYF
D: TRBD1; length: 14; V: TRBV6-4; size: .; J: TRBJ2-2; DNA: TGTGCCAGCCAACAGGGGGCGAACACCGGGGAGCTGTTTTTT; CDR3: CASQQGANTGELFF
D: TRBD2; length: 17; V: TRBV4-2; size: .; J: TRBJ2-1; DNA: TGTGCCAGCAGCCAAGACTCTAGCGGGAGGGCCCACAATGAGCAGTTCTTC; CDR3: CASSQDSSGRAHNEQFF
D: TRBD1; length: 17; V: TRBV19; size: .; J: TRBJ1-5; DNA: TGTGCCAGTAGTAAGGGATGGACAGGGGGCTTTCTTCAGCCCCAGCATTTT; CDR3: CASSKGWTGGFLQPQHF
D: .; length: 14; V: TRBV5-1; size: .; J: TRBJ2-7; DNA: TGCGCCAGCAGCTTGGCCGGTAAGGGCTACGAGCAGTACTTC; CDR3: CASSLAGKGYEQYF
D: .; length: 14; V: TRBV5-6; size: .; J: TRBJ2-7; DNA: TGTGCCAGCAGCCTTTCGGTCGTGTACTACGAGCAGTACTTC; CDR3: CASSLSVVYYEQYF
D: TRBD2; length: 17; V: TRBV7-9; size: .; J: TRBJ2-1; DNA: TGTGCCAGCAGCTTATTGGAACTAGCGGGAGTCGGGAATGAGCAGTTCTTC; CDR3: CASSLLELAGVGNEQFF
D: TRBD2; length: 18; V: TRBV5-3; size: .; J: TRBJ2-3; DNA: TGTGCCAGAAGCCCATGGGGATTTAGCGGGAGGAACACAGATACGCAGTATTTT; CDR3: CARSPWGFSGRNTDTQYF
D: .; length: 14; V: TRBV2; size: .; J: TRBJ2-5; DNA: TGTGCCAGCAGGGGGGGGCTAGCGGAGGAGACCCAGTACTTC; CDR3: CASRGGLAEETQYF
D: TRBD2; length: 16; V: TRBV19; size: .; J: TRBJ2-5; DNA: TGTGCCAGTAGTAGGGGAGGCGGGAGAGGACAAGAGACCCAGTACTTC; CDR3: CASSRGGGRGQETQYF
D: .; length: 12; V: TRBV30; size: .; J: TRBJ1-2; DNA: TGTGCCTGGAGTGTAATGGGTTACGGCTACACCTTC; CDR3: CAWSVMGYGYTF
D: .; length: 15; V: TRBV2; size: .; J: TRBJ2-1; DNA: TGTGCCAGCAGCAGGACACCGGGTTTATACAATGAGCAGTTCTTC; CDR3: CASSRTPGLYNEQFF
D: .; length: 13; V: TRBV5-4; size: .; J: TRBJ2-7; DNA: TGTGCCAGCAGCTTGCAGGAGGGCTACGAGCAGTACTTC; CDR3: CASSLQEGYEQYF
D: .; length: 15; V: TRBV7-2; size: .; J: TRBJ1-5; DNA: TGTGCCAGCAGCTTGGGACGAGGGAGCAATCAGCCCCAGCATTTT; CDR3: CASSLGRGSNQPQHF
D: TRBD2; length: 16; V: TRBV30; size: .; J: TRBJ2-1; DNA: TGTGCCACAAACTTCAGGGCCATCCTAGCGGGAGGTGAGCAGTTCTTC; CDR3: CATNFRAILAGGEQFF
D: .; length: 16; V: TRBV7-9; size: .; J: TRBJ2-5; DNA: TGTGCCAGCAGCTTAGAAGAGGGTGGGTCAATGGAGACCCAGTACTTC; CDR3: CASSLEEGGSMETQYF
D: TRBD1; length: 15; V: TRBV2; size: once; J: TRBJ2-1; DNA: TGTGCCAGCAGTGAAGACAGGGGGTCGTACAATGAGCAGTTCTTC; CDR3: CASSEDRGSYNEQFF
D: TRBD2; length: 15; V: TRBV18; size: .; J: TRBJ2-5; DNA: TGTGCCAGCTCACCAGGGGGTCTTTTAGAGCGGGAGCAGTACTTC; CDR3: CASSPGGLLEREQYF
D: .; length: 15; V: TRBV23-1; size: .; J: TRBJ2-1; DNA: TGCGCCAGCAGTCAAGGGGGACCTTCTGAGTATGAGCAGTTCTTC; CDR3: CASSQGGPSEYEQFF
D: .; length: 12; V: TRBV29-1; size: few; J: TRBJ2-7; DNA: TGCAGCGTTGAAGAGAGCTCCTACGAGCAGTACTTC; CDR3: CSVEESSYEQYF
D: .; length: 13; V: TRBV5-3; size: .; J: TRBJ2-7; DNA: TGTGCCAGAAGCTGGGGAGGACCTTACGAGCAGTACTTC; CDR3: CARSWGGPYEQYF
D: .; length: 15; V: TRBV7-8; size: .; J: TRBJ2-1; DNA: TGTGCCAGCAGTCAAGGAGGATCTAGCAGGAATGAGCAGTTCTTC; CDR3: CASSQGGSSRNEQFF
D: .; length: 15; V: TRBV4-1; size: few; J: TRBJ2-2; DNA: TGCGCCAGCAGCCGGGCCTCAGGATACACCGGGGAGCTGTTTTTT; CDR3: CASSRASGYTGELFF
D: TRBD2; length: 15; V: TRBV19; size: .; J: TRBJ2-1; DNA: TGTGCCAGTTCAGGACTAGCGGGATCCTACAATGAGCAGTTCTTC; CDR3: CASSGLAGSYNEQFF
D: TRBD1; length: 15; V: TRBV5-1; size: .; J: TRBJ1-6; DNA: TGCGCCAGCAGCCTCACAGGGGGCAGGAATTCACCCCTCCACTTT; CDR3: CASSLTGGRNSPLHF